This T cell receptor (beta chain) originates from a study of beta chain features in type 1 diabetes. This clone was seen a handful of times. The antigen is unknown. This CDR3 region has 12 residues. Germline V gene sequence: CDR1 SGHTA, CDR2 FQGNSA. Trimming cost V 5 bases and J 8 bases, with 12 bases left between them. The study, taken as a whole, reports: Cells with high TCR expression could be over-represented by cDNA sequencing. Whether TCRB rearrangement is influenced by HLA type went unresolved here. There was a moderate but significant shortening of TCRB CDR3s in all four CD4+ subsets of Type 1 diabetes patients. Among patients, naive, central memory and Treg TCRB repertoires appeared more similar than among healthy donors.

Reverse transcribing all isolated RNA meant expressed TCRB transcripts were sequenced. Libraries were prepared by immunoSEQ multiplex PCR; TCRdb keeps only in-frame clonotypes and omits some of them. The sample has 95,000 to 150,000 clones, about 16% seen once. The V and J genes are TRBV7-2 and TRBJ1-2; D not resolved. The receptor was derived from a man aged 25-45 years with type 1 diabetes. What was sequenced was central memory CD4+ T cells from blood. This CDR3 is CASSPYGEGYTF. The CDR3 coding sequence is TGTGCCAGCAGCCCTTATGGGGAAGGCTACACCTTC. Based on the CDR3 plus reference TRBV7-2 and TRBJ1-2, the full variable domain is GAGVSQSPSNKVTEKGKDVELRCDPISGHTALYWYRQSLGQGLEFLIYFQGNSAPDKSGLPSDRFSAERTGGSVSTLTIQRTQQEDSAVYLCASSPYGEGYTFGSGTRLTVV.